Listed below are T cell receptor beta chains from one sample, sequenced in a study of T cells in Graves' hyperthyroidism and ophthalmopathy. Each CDR3 protein is one row after TCRdb ran MiXCR on the multiplex PCR reads. The data show around 610,000 distinct CDR3 sequences, roughly 15% seen once. Source material: blood. The origin of the receptors is a woman aged 35 to 49 with Graves' ophthalmopathy. The CDR3 runs from the conserved cysteine through the conserved F or W. The order of the fields is J gene, clone size, D gene, V gene, CDR3 protein, CDR3 DNA. The D gene is left open where the match is weak. The size of a clone is reported for some rows only, either as once, few or many, or as a class for expanded clones.

J: TRBJ2-2
size: .
D: TRBD2
V: TRBV12-3/TRBV12-4
CDR3: CASSLTPSGDHTGELFF
DNA: TGTGCCAGCAGTTTAACCCCTAGCGGAGACCACACCGGGGAGCTGTTTTTT

J: TRBJ2-5
size: .
D: TRBD2
V: TRBV4-2
CDR3: CASSQDPRGGQETQYF
DNA: TGTGCCAGCAGCCAAGATCCTAGGGGAGGGCAAGAGACCCAGTACTTC

J: TRBJ1-1
size: many
D: TRBD1
V: TRBV7-2
CDR3: CASSTTGVRAFF
DNA: TGTGCCAGCAGCACAACAGGGGTTAGAGCTTTCTTT

J: TRBJ1-3
size: many
D: .
V: TRBV20-1
CDR3: CSAMQGSWGNTIYF
DNA: TGCAGTGCCATGCAGGGATCTTGGGGAAACACCATATATTTT

J: TRBJ2-7
size: .
D: TRBD2
V: TRBV11-2
CDR3: CASSWGDLAAPYEQYF
DNA: TGTGCCAGCAGCTGGGGGGACCTAGCGGCTCCCTACGAGCAGTACTTC

J: TRBJ1-2
size: .
D: TRBD1
V: TRBV5-4
CDR3: CASSPVQGGHYGYTF
DNA: TGTGCCAGCAGCCCGGTCCAGGGGGGGCACTATGGCTACACCTTC

J: TRBJ1-1
size: many
D: .
V: TRBV7-9
CDR3: CASSLGLGDTEAFF
DNA: TGTGCCAGCAGCTTAGGCCTCGGGGACACTGAAGCTTTCTTT

J: TRBJ2-5
size: many
D: TRBD1
V: TRBV29-1
CDR3: CSVADRGQETQYF
DNA: TGCAGCGTTGCGGACAGGGGGCAAGAGACCCAGTACTTC

J: TRBJ1-1
size: many
D: .
V: TRBV30
CDR3: CAWTLRGGRRTEAFF
DNA: TGTGCCTGGACCCTCCGTGGAGGGCGTCGGACTGAAGCTTTCTTT

J: TRBJ1-2
size: many
D: .
V: TRBV11-2
CDR3: CASSPGLTGKFYSENF
DNA: TGTGCCAGCTCCCCCGGCCTTACAGGGAAATTTTATTCAGAGAACTTC

J: TRBJ2-1
size: many
D: .
V: TRBV28
CDR3: CASSQTPEGPEQFF
DNA: TGTGCCAGCAGCCAGACCCCGGAGGGCCCTGAGCAGTTCTTC

J: TRBJ1-1
size: many
D: .
V: TRBV28
CDR3: CASSYRFADTEAFF
DNA: TGTGCCAGCAGTTACAGATTCGCGGACACTGAAGCTTTCTTT

J: TRBJ1-1
size: many
D: .
V: TRBV12-3/TRBV12-4
CDR3: CASSGWGGTEAFF
DNA: TGTGCCAGCAGTGGATGGGGGGGCACTGAAGCTTTCTTT

J: TRBJ1-1
size: many
D: .
V: TRBV27
CDR3: CASRLHDSQGRTEAFF
DNA: TGTGCCAGCAGACTCCATGACAGCCAAGGGCGCACTGAAGCTTTCTTT

J: TRBJ1-2
size: many
D: .
V: TRBV9
CDR3: CASSVTPSVEGGYTF
DNA: TGTGCCAGCAGCGTAACACCCAGCGTCGAAGGCGGCTACACCTTC

J: TRBJ2-5
size: .
D: TRBD2
V: TRBV6-5
CDR3: CASRGTSDGTQYF
DNA: TGTGCCAGCAGAGGGACTAGCGACGGGACCCAGTACTTC

J: TRBJ2-4
size: few
D: .
V: TRBV28
CDR3: CASSLTGLLSIQYF
DNA: TGTGCCAGCAGTTTGACAGGCCTTTTGAGCATTCAGTACTTC

J: TRBJ2-7
size: many
D: TRBD2
V: TRBV6-4
CDR3: CASSHLAGPHYEQYF
DNA: TGTGCCAGCAGTCATCTAGCGGGGCCCCACTACGAGCAGTACTTC

J: TRBJ2-7
size: many
D: .
V: TRBV6-5
CDR3: CASSYVWEWAYEQYF
DNA: TGTGCCAGCAGTTACGTTTGGGAGTGGGCCTACGAGCAGTACTTC

J: TRBJ2-5
size: many
D: .
V: TRBV7-9
CDR3: CASSARDPQETQYF
DNA: TGTGCCAGCAGCGCCCGGGACCCTCAAGAGACCCAGTACTTC